A selection of T cell receptor beta chains follows, all from one sample in a study of human T cells and chemical hapten exposure. From the RACE reads, TCRdb called clonotypes with MiXCR, one entry per CDR3 protein. In the table there are roughly 360,000 distinct CDR3 sequences, more than 4.5% of which are singletons. Material: whole blood, obtained in connection with sensitization to the hapten diphenylcyclopropenone (DPC). The receptors here all came from a woman aged 45 to 65 with alopecia areata. Some clones in this sample may be carry-over from other donors' samples. Both conserved end residues are part of each CDR3. Fields, in order: V gene, clone size, D gene, J gene, CDR3 length, CDR3 DNA, CDR3 protein. A D gene is named only where the DNA matches it firmly. Size tells how often a clone was seen (once, few, many) or the class of an expanded clone, and some rows leave it out.

v_gene: TRBV27; abundance: many; d_gene: TRBD1; j_gene: TRBJ2-1; len: 15; CDR3nt: TGTGCCAGCAGTGCCGCAGGGGGTTATATCTATGAGCAGTTCTTC; CDR3aa: CASSAAGGYIYEQFF
v_gene: TRBV7-8; abundance: .; d_gene: .; j_gene: TRBJ2-2; len: 15; CDR3nt: TGTGCCAGCAGCACTCGCAACGGAGGGACCGGGGAGCTGTTTTTT; CDR3aa: CASSTRNGGTGELFF
v_gene: TRBV12-3/TRBV12-4; abundance: few; d_gene: .; j_gene: TRBJ2-6; len: 15; CDR3nt: TGTGCCAGCAGTGGCAGGGTCGTGGGGGCCAACGTCCTGACTTTC; CDR3aa: CASSGRVVGANVLTF
v_gene: TRBV20-1; abundance: .; d_gene: .; j_gene: TRBJ1-6; len: 11; CDR3nt: TGCAGTGCTAGCCTCCCCGGGACCACGGCCTTT; CDR3aa: CSASLPGTTAF
v_gene: TRBV28; abundance: few; d_gene: .; j_gene: TRBJ2-1; len: 16; CDR3nt: TGTGCCAGCAGTTTGCCGGGTCCTGCAGTATACAATGAGCAGTTCTTC; CDR3aa: CASSLPGPAVYNEQFF
v_gene: TRBV2; abundance: many; d_gene: .; j_gene: TRBJ1-5; len: 13; CDR3nt: TGTGCCAGCAGTCGTTTGGCCGATCAGCCCCAGCATTTT; CDR3aa: CASSRLADQPQHF
v_gene: TRBV9; abundance: many; d_gene: .; j_gene: TRBJ2-5; len: 12; CDR3nt: TGTGCCAGCAGCACACAAGGGGAGACCCAGTACTTC; CDR3aa: CASSTQGETQYF
v_gene: TRBV9; abundance: few; d_gene: .; j_gene: TRBJ2-3; len: 17; CDR3nt: TGTGCCAGCAGCGTAGGAGGGGGGACGACGATGGGAGATACGCAGTATTTT; CDR3aa: CASSVGGGTTMGDTQYF
v_gene: TRBV13; abundance: .; d_gene: .; j_gene: TRBJ1-1; len: 16; CDR3nt: TGTGCCAGCAGCTTAGGCCTTCGAGAAATGAACACTGAAGCTTTCTTT; CDR3aa: CASSLGLREMNTEAFF
v_gene: TRBV11-2; abundance: many; d_gene: TRBD2; j_gene: TRBJ2-3; len: 18; CDR3nt: TGTGCCAGCAGCTTAGAACTAGCGGGAGGGCGAAGCACAGATACGCAGTATTTT; CDR3aa: CASSLELAGGRSTDTQYF